Below, 27 T cell receptor beta chains from the same sample are listed, as sequenced in a study of CD8+CD57+ T cells in acquired aplastic anemia. Before being chosen for sequencing, patients had shown CD8+CD57+ cell expansion by flow cytometry. CDR3 and TCR beta VDJ profiling relied on genomic DNA as the template. TCRdb itself ran the reads through MiXCR, one entry per CDR3 protein. The data show around 200,000 distinct CDR3 sequences, with about half seen just once and over 10% held by the top ten. Sequencing used sorted CD4+, CD8+, or CD8+CD57+ T cells (not recorded which) from PBMCs. Receptors were obtained from a human donor with aplastic anemia.

The CDR3, as DNA: TGTGCCAGCAGTGAATCATTACCCCTCCACTTT. This gives the protein CASSESLPLHF. The V call is TRBV2, the J call TRBJ1-6, with D unclear. V dropped 2 bases and J dropped 12 bases, with 5 bases sitting between them. The germline V gene has CDR1 SNHLY and CDR2 FYNNEI. The CDR3 sequence is 11 residues long. The full variable domain, in which reference TRBV2 and TRBJ1-6 provide the parts outside the CDR3, is EPEVTQTPSHQVTQMGQEVILRCVPISNHLYFYWYRQILGQKVEFLVSFYNNEISEKSEIFDDQFSVERPDGSNFTLKIRSTKLEDSAMYFCASSESLPLHFGNGTRLTVT.

The genes are TRBV2 and TRBJ1-1; TRBD1 agrees at 7 bases. Germline V gene lookup returns CDR1 SNHLY and CDR2 FYNNEI. The CDR3 has 14 amino acids. Trimming removed 4 bases from V and 5 bases from J; junction bases left unmatched: 7. The CDR3 region has the DNA TGTGCCAGCAGTGCATACAGGGGAAGTACTGAAGCTTTCTTT. It translates to CASSAYRGSTEAFF.

This clonotype was detected only a few times. The chain is built from TRBV7-7 and TRBJ2-7; 8 bases match TRBD2. Germline V gene sequence: CDR1 SSHAT, CDR2 FNYEAQ (reference sequence). The J segment lost 4 bases and the V segment lost 0 bases, leaving 5 bases of the junction unmatched. The CDR3 spans 15 residues. CDR3 region: CASSLASGGQYEQYF. CDR3 coding DNA: TGTGCCAGCAGCTTAGCGTCGGGAGGGCAATACGAGCAGTACTTC.

This clonotype was found many times. The V call is TRBV20-1, the J call TRBJ1-5; D remains ambiguous. Trimming took 5 bases from V and 0 from J, leaving 11 bases between them. CDR3 size: 14 residues. The germline V gene encodes CDR1 DFQATT and CDR2 SNEGSKA (reference sequence). The CDR3 sequence is CSARDIYSNQPQHF. The CDR3 DNA reads TGCAGTGCTCGTGACATTTATAGCAATCAGCCCCAGCATTTT.

The V call is TRBV2, the J call TRBJ1-6; TRBD1 agrees at 10 bases. This CDR3 spans 13 amino acids. Unmatched junction bases numbered 6, after V lost 10 bases and J lost 9 bases. In germline, CDR1 is SNHLY, CDR2 FYNNEI. CDR3 residues: CANRDRGISPLHF. CDR3 DNA: TGTGCCAACCGGGACAGGGGCATTTCACCCCTCCACTTT.

In its sample, this clonotype was seen many times. The rearrangement links TRBV10-3 to TRBJ2-5; D perhaps matches TRBD1 (6 bases). Germline-derived CDR1 and CDR2 are ENHRY and SYGVKD. The CDR3 covers 13 residues. V gave up 5 bases and J gave up 5 bases, with 12 bases separating them. The CDR3: CAISPQRGETQYF. The CDR3 coding sequence is TGTGCCATCAGTCCGCAAAGGGGGGAGACCCAGTACTTC.

The chain is built from TRBV15 and TRBJ1-1, with 7 positions matching TRBD1. CDR3 length equals 12 residues. V was pared by 6 bases and J by 11 bases, with 9 bases of the junction left unmatched. Germline V gene lookup returns CDR1 LNHNV and CDR2 YYDKDF (reference sequence). CDR3: CATSRDRATAFF. The DNA for the CDR3 is TGTGCCACCAGTCGCGACAGGGCGACGGCTTTCTTT.

The J gene is TRBJ1-4, the V gene TRBV19; D possibly corresponds to TRBD1 (6 bases). The germline CDR1 and CDR2 sequences are LNHDA and SQIVND (reference sequence). This CDR3 region has 12 residues. Trimming took off 7 bases at V and 8 bases at J, with 11 bases between the two ends. The CDR3 loop reads CASNNRDEKLFF. The CDR3 DNA sequence: TGTGCCAGTAACAACAGGGACGAAAAACTGTTTTTT. Together with reference TRBV19 and TRBJ1-4, the CDR3 gives the full variable domain: DGGITQSPKYLFRKEGQNVTLSCEQNLNHDAMYWYRQDPGQGLRLIYYSQIVNDFQKGDIAEGYSVSREKKESFPLTVTSAQKNPTAFYLCASNNRDEKLFFGSGTQLSVL.

This clonotype was counted ten times or more. The rearrangement links TRBV19 to TRBJ1-2; D not certain. Germline values: CDR1 LNHDA, CDR2 SQIVND (reference sequence). Trimming pared 3 bases from V and 0 bases from J, leaving 11 bases between. There are 15 residues in the CDR3. The CDR3 DNA follows: TGTGCCAGTAGTATCGGAACTGGGACTAACTATGGCTACACCTTC. It codes for CASSIGTGTNYGYTF.

In its sample, this clonotype was seen a few times. J is TRBJ2-2 and V is TRBV12-3 or TRBV12-4, with D maybe TRBD2 (7 bases). The V and J ends lost 7 bases and 3 bases respectively, with 18 bases between them. This CDR3 comprises 16 residues. CDR3 loop: CASTLGGAGDTGELFF. The CDR3 nucleotides read TGTGCCAGCACCCTTGGGGGGGCCGGGGACACCGGGGAGCTGTTTTTT.

The chain has TRBV2 and TRBJ1-1; the match to TRBD1 covers 7 bases. The V segment lost 2 bases and the J segment 4 bases; nucleotides outside the gene matches: 4. This CDR3 region has 14 residues. Germline loops: CDR1 SNHLY, CDR2 FYNNEI. The CDR3 DNA sequence: TGTGCCAGCAGTGAATATCAGGGGGGCACTGAAGCTTTCTTT. As protein: CASSEYQGGTEAFF.

This clonotype was picked up many times. The chain is built from TRBV29-1 and TRBJ2-7; a weak D match, TRBD1 (5 bases). CDR3 length equals 11 residues. The germline gives CDR1 SQVTM, CDR2 ANQGSEA. V was trimmed by 6 bases and J by 6 bases, leaving 12 bases between them. CDR3 nucleotide sequence: TGCAGCGTATTCCAGGGCGGCGAGCAGTACTTC. It specifies CSVFQGGEQYF.

V gene TRBV29-1 combines with J gene TRBJ1-2, with D perhaps matching TRBD1 (6 bases). With 7 bases removed from V and 0 bases from J, the gap between germline ends came to 15 bases. The CDR3 runs 14 residues. Germline CDR1 SQVTM, CDR2 ANQGSEA. The CDR3, as DNA: TGCAGCGCCGGGGGGCAGGGACCTAACTATGGCTACACCTTC. Protein product: CSAGGQGPNYGYTF.

This clonotype occurred many times. V usage is TRBV4-2 and J usage is TRBJ1-6, with 8 bases lining up with TRBD1. The CDR3 is 17 residues long. Per the germline V gene, CDR1 is LGHNA and CDR2 is YNFKEQ. The V segment lost 1 base and the J segment 6 bases; nucleotides outside the gene matches: 8. CDR3 nucleotides: TGTGCCAGCAGCCAAGGGGCAGGGGGCTCGGTTAATTCACCCCTCCACTTT. Translating gives CASSQGAGGSVNSPLHF.

The gene calls are TRBV24-1 and TRBJ2-3; 7 nucleotides agree with TRBD1. Germline V CDR1 and CDR2: KGHDR, SFDVKD. The V segment lost 5 bases and the J segment 1 base; nucleotides outside the gene matches: 2. The CDR3 length is 14 residues. In DNA form, the CDR3 reads TGTGCCACCAGTGTGCAGGGGGGCACAGATACGCAGTATTTT. This encodes CATSVQGGTDTQYF.

This clonotype was detected many times. The chain employs TRBV7-2 and TRBJ2-5, with 7 bases aligning to TRBD1. The germline V gene encodes CDR1 SGHTA and CDR2 FQGNSA. Trimming removed 0 bases from V and 1 base from J; junction bases left unmatched: 2. The CDR3 length is 15 residues. CDR3 sequence (DNA): TGTGCCAGCAGCTTAGCGGGACAGCGCCAAGAGACCCAGTACTTC. Its protein product is CASSLAGQRQETQYF.

This clonotype was seen many times. This chain links TRBV20-1 with TRBJ2-7; 10 bases match TRBD2. The CDR3 is 13 residues long. Trimming removed 5 bases from V and 3 bases from J; junction bases left unmatched: 4. Germline CDR1 reads DFQATT; CDR2 reads SNEGSKA (reference sequence). The CDR3: CSAPGLADYEQYF. The CDR3 region has the DNA TGCAGTGCTCCAGGACTAGCGGACTACGAGCAGTACTTC.

This chain joins TRBV6-1 and TRBJ1-6, with TRBD1 matching over 7 bases. V was clipped by 7 bases and J by 11 bases; unmatched bases: 5. The CDR3 runs to 12 residues. Looked up from germline, CDR1 is MNHNS and CDR2 is SASEGT. The CDR3 region is CASIRQGPPLHF. CDR3 DNA: TGTGCCAGCATCAGACAGGGACCACCCCTCCACTTT.

The sample holds many counts of this clonotype. The chain combines TRBV9 with TRBJ1-4; a weak D match, TRBD1 (5 bases). Per the germline V gene, CDR1 is SGDLS and CDR2 is YYNGEE. Deletions cut 9 bases from V and 7 bases from J, with 25 bases between. The CDR3 spans 16 residues. The CDR3 DNA follows: TGTGCCACCACACAAGGGGTGGGGGGTGTCGCTGAAAAACTGTTTTTT. Amino acid sequence: CATTQGVGGVAEKLFF. The entire variable domain, with the rest obtained from reference TRBV9 and TRBJ1-4, is as follows: DSGVTQTPKHLITATGQRVTLRCSPRSGDLSVYWYQQSLDQGLQFLIQYYNGEERAKGNILERFSAQQFPDLHSELNLSSLELGDSALYFCATTQGVGGVAEKLFFGSGTQLSVL.

The chain carries TRBV7-8 and TRBJ2-7; 8 positions agree with TRBD1. Germline CDR1 SGHVS, CDR2 FQNEAQ. This CDR3 contains 15 residues. V lost 5 bases, J lost 1 base, and 7 bases stayed unmatched. The CDR3 sequence is CASSPRTGLSYEQYF. CDR3 DNA: TGTGCCAGCAGCCCACGGACAGGGTTGTCCTACGAGCAGTACTTC.

This clonotype has just a few counts. This chain connects TRBV27 to TRBJ2-3; 8 nucleotides align to TRBD1. This CDR3 spans 15 amino acids. The V segment lost 4 bases and the J segment 2 bases; nucleotides outside the gene matches: 5. Germline loops: CDR1 MNHEY, CDR2 SMNVEV (reference sequence). CDR3 residues: CASSSRTGYTDTQYF. Here the CDR3 DNA reads TGTGCCAGCAGTTCACGGACAGGGTACACAGATACGCAGTATTTT.

V and J are TRBV7-9 and TRBJ2-7; the match to TRBD1 covers 10 bases. The CDR3 consists of 14 residues. Per the germline V gene, CDR1 is SEHNR and CDR2 is FQNEAQ (reference sequence). V dropped 1 base and J dropped 7; count of bases not matched to a gene: 4. Written as DNA, the CDR3 is TGTGCCAGCAGCTTAGTGACAGGGGGCGAAGAGCAGTACTTC. Its translation is CASSLVTGGEEQYF.

This chain uses TRBV4-2 with TRBJ2-1; D call uncertain. CDR3 length: 15 amino acids. Trimming pared 3 bases from V and 8 bases from J, leaving 17 bases between. Germline loops: CDR1 LGHNA, CDR2 YNFKEQ. The CDR3 reads CASSQDGTRSHEQFF. DNA of the CDR3: TGTGCCAGCAGCCAGGACGGAACCCGATCCCATGAGCAGTTCTTC.

This chain joins TRBV25-1 and TRBJ2-3; 7 bases are a match to TRBD1. The junction had 3 bases not matched to a gene; V was cut back by 6 bases and J by 6 bases. CDR1 is MGHDK, CDR2 SYGVNS, per germline. The CDR3 is 12 residues long. This CDR3 is CASRRQGDTQYF. The CDR3 DNA follows: TGTGCCAGCAGAAGACAGGGCGATACGCAGTATTTT. Complete variable domain (other parts from reference TRBV25-1 and TRBJ2-3): EADIYQTPRYLVIGTGKKITLECSQTMGHDKMYWYQQDPGMELHLIHYSYGVNSTEKGDLSSESTVSRIRTEHFPLTLESARPSHTSQYLCASRRQGDTQYFGPGTRLTVL.

This clonotype showed up just once. J is TRBJ2-4 and V is TRBV2; 9 bases are shared with TRBD2. This CDR3 region has 15 residues. After removal of 1 base from V and 6 bases from J, the junction contained 4 bases not matched to a gene. Germline V gene sequence: CDR1 SNHLY, CDR2 FYNNEI. The CDR3 DNA follows: TGTGCCAGCAGTGAAGGGCGGGGGGGCCGAAACATTCAGTACTTC. It is translated as CASSEGRGGRNIQYF.

V and J are TRBV12-3 or TRBV12-4 and TRBJ2-4, with TRBD2 matching 11 bases. The CDR3 covers 18 residues. V shed 7 bases and J 0 bases; nucleotides not matched to a gene: 11. CDR3 bases: TGTGCCAGCATCCCGGGACTAGCGGACTACCTAGCCAAAAACATTCAGTACTTC. Translating gives CASIPGLADYLAKNIQYF.

The gene calls are TRBV29-1 and TRBJ1-6; 9 positions agree with TRBD1. CDR1 and CDR2 (germline): SQVTM, ANQGSEA. The CDR3 length is 13 residues. With 4 bases clipped from V and 6 bases from J, the junction kept 1 base outside the gene matches. The CDR3 DNA sequence: TGCAGCGTTGCGACAGGGGGTAATTCACCCCTCCACTTT. It codes for CSVATGGNSPLHF.